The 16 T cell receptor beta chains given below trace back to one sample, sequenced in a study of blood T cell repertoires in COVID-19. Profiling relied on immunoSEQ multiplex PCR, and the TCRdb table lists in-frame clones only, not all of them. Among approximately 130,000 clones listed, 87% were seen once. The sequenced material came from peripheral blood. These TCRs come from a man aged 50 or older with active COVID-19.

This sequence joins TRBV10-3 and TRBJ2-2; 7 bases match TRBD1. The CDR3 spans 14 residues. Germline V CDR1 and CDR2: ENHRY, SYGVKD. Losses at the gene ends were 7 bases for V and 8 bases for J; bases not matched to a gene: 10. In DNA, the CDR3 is TGTGCCATCAAACCGGGACAGCAAGCGGGGGAGCTGTTTTTT. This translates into CAIKPGQQAGELFF.

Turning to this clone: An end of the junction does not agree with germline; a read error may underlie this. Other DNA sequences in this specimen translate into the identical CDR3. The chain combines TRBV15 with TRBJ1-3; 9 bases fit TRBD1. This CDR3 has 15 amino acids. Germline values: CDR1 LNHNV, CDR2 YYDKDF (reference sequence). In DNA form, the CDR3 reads TGTGCCACCAGTAGAGGGACAGGGTTCAGAAACACCATATATTTT. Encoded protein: CATSRGTGFRNTIYF.

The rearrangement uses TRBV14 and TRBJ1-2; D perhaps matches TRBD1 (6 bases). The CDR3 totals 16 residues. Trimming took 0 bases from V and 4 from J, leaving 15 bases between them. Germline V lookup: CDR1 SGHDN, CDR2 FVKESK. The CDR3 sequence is CASSQDLPRGPYGYTF. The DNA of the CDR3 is TGTGCCAGCAGCCAAGATCTCCCCAGGGGCCCCTATGGCTACACCTTC.

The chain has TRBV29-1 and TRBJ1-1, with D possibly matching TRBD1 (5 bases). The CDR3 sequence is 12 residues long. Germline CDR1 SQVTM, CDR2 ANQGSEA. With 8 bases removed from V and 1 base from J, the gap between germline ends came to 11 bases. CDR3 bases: TGCAGCTTGAGGACAAAGAACACTGAAGCTTTCTTT. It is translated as CSLRTKNTEAFF. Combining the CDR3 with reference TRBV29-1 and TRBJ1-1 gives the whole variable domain SAVISQKPSRDICQRGTSLTIQCQVDSQVTMMFWYRQQPGQSLTLIATANQGSEATYESGFVIDKFPISRPNLTFSTLTVSNMSPEDSSIYLCSLRTKNTEAFFGQGTRLTVV.

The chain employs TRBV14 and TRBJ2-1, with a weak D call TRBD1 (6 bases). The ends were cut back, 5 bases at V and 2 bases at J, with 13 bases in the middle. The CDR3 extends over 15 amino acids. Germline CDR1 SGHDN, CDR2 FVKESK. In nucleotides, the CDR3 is TGTGCCAGCAGCTCATACAGGGATACCTACAATGAGCAGTTCTTC. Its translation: CASSSYRDTYNEQFF.

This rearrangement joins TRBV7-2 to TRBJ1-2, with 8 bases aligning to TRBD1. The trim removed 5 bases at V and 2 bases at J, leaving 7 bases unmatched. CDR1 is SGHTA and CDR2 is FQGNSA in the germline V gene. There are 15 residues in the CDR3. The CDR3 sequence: CASSARQGLNYGYTF. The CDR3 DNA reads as TGTGCCAGCAGCGCAAGACAGGGGCTGAACTATGGCTACACCTTC. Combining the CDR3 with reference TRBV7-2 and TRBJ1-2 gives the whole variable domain GAGVSQSPSNKVTEKGKDVELRCDPISGHTALYWYRQSLGQGLEFLIYFQGNSAPDKSGLPSDRFSAERTGGSVSTLTIQRTQQEDSAVYLCASSARQGLNYGYTFGSGTRLTVV.

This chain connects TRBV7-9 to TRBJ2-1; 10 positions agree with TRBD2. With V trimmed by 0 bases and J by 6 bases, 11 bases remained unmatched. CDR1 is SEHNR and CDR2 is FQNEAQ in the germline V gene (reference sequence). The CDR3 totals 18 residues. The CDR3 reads CASSLAPVLAGHSNEQFF. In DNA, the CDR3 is TGTGCCAGCAGCTTAGCCCCCGTACTAGCGGGGCACAGCAATGAGCAGTTCTTC.

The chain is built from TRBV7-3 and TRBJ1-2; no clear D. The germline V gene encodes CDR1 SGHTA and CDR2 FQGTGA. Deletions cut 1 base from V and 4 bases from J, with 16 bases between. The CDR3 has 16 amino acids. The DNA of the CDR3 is TGTGCCAGCAGCTTAATCGCGGGTGCTCAAGGCTATGGCTACACCTTC. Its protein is CASSLIAGAQGYGYTF.

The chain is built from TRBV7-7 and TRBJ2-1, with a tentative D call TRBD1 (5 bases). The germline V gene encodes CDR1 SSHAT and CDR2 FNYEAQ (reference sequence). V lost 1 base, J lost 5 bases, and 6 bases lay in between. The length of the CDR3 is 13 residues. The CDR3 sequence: CASSLGQHNEQFF. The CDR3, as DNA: TGTGCCAGCAGCTTAGGACAGCACAATGAGCAGTTCTTC.

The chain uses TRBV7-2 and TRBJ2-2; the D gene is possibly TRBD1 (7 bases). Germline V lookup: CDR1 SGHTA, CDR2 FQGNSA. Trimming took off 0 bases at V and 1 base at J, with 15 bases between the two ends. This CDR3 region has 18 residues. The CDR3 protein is CASSLAGLTGLNTGELFF. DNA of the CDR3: TGTGCCAGCAGCTTAGCGGGACTGACAGGGCTGAACACCGGGGAGCTGTTTTTT.

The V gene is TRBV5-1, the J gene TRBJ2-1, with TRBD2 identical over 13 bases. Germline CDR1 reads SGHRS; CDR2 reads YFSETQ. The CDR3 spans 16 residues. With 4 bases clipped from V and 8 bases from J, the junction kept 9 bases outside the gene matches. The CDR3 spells CASSLLLAGGPDEQFF. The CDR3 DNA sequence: TGCGCCAGCAGCCTATTACTAGCGGGGGGGCCAGATGAGCAGTTCTTC.

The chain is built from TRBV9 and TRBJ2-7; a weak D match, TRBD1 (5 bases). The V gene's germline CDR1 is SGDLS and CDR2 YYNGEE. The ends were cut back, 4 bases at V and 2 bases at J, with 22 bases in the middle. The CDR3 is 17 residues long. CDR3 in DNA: TGTGCCAGCAGCCCTCGTTTAAGGACAAGTTACACCTACGAGCAGTACTTC. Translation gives CASSPRLRTSYTYEQYF.

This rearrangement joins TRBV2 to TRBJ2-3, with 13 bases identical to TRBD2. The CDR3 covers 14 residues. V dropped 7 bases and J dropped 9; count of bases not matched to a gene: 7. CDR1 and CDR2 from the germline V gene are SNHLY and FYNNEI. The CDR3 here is CASKTSGGDRTQYF. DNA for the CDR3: TGTGCCAGCAAAACTAGCGGGGGGGACCGGACGCAGTATTTT.

The CDR3 reads CASSPLAGSANTGELFF. In nucleotides, the CDR3 is TGTGCCAGCAGCCCACTAGCGGGGAGCGCGAACACCGGGGAGCTGTTTTTT. This chain connects TRBV11-2 to TRBJ2-2; 10 bases are a match to TRBD2. Germline values: CDR1 SGHAT, CDR2 FQNNGV. Germline trimming cut 5 bases from V and 0 bases from J; bases unmatched to any gene: 6. This CDR3 comprises 17 residues.

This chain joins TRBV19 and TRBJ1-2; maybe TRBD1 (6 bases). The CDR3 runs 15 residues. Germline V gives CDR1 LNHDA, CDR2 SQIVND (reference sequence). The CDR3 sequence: CARDTDNSPNYGYTF. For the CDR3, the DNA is TGTGCACGGGACACAGACAACTCTCCTAACTATGGCTACACCTTC.

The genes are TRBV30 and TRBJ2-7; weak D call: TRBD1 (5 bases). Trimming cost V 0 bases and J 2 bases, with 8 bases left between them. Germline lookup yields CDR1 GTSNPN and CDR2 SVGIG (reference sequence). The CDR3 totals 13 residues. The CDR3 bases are TGTGCCTGGAGTGTAGGGGTGCCCTACGAGCAGTACTTC. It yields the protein CAWSVGVPYEQYF.